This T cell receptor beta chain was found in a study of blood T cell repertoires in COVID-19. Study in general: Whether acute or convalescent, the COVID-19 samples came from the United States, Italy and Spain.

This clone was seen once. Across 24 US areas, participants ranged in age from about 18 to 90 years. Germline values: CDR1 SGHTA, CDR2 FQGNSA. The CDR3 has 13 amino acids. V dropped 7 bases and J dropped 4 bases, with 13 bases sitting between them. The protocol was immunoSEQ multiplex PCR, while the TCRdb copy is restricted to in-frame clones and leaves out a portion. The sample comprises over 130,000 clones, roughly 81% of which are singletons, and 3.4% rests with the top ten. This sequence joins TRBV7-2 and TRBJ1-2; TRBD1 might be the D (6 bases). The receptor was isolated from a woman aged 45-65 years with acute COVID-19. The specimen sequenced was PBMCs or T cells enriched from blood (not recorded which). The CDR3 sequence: CASMGAAIYGYTF. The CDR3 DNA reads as TGTGCCAGCATGGGGGCAGCGATCTATGGCTACACCTTC.